This T cell receptor beta chain comes out of a study of beta chain features in type 1 diabetes. The investigators reverse transcribed all of the isolated RNA, so they sequenced expressed TCRB transcripts. Average reads for naive, central memory and regulatory T cell samples were about 3.6 million. Libraries were prepared by immunoSEQ multiplex PCR; TCRdb keeps only in-frame clonotypes and omits some of them. There are about 930,000 clones in the sample; 15% to 20% occur only once, and 0.02% to 0.025% lies in the top ten. Trimming pared 6 bases from V and 2 bases from J, leaving 11 bases between. There are 15 residues in the CDR3. CDR1 MNHEY and CDR2 SVGAGI come from the germline V gene. Study-level results: Across patients, naive, central memory and Treg TCRB repertoires exhibited apparently greater similarity than was observed across healthy donors. VDJ junctions from type 1 diabetes patients carried fewer insertions and larger deletions.

CD45RO/CCR7/CD25/CD127/CD95/CD27 sorting isolated CD4+ naive, central memory, regulatory and stem cell-like memory cells. With regard to this clone: Its antigen remains unidentified.

The V gene is TRBV6-5, the J gene TRBJ2-6; D may be TRBD1 (6 bases). The sequence was obtained from a woman aged 18-29 years in good health. Sequencing was carried out using naive CD4+ T cells from blood. CDR3 region: CASSPRTAGANVLTF. The CDR3 region has the DNA TGTGCCAGCAGCCCGAGGACAGCTGGGGCCAACGTCCTGACTTTC.